Below, 28 T cell receptor beta chains from the same sample are listed, as sequenced in a study of blood T cell repertoires in COVID-19. TCRdb's table, derived via immunoSEQ multiplex PCR, lists solely in-frame clones and lacks some. The repertoire holds a few hundred thousand clones, with 85% as singletons. Sequencing used PBMCs or T cells enriched from blood (not recorded which). The receptors shown here come from a woman aged 45-59 years who had recovered from COVID-19.

J is TRBJ1-2 and V is TRBV2, with 7 positions matching TRBD1. V shed 5 bases and J 5 bases; nucleotides not matched to a gene: 2. Germline V gene sequence: CDR1 SNHLY, CDR2 FYNNEI. The CDR3 runs 12 residues. The CDR3 DNA sequence: TGTGCCAGCAGTTTACAGGGGTATGGCTACACCTTC. This translates into CASSLQGYGYTF.

This chain uses TRBV11-2 with TRBJ1-2; D is possibly TRBD1 (6 bases). This CDR3 comprises 13 residues. Germline V gene data show CDR1 as SGHAT and CDR2 as FQNNGV. The V end lost 0 bases, the J end lost 8 bases, and 10 bases lay between the germline ends. CDR3 in DNA: TGTGCCAGCAGCTTAGAAGGGGGTGGAGGCTACACCTTC. As protein: CASSLEGGGGYTF.

Notes on this clone: The junction departs from the called germline gene at one end, perhaps through a read error. The chain couples TRBV7-2 to TRBJ1-5; possibly TRBD1 for D (6 bases). This CDR3 has 14 residues. From germline, CDR1 is SGHTA and CDR2 FQGNSA. CDR3 coding DNA: TGTGCCAGCAGCTTGACGACAGGTACCTCCCCACTTTCCTTT. It translates to CASSLTTGTSPLSF.

The chain employs TRBV19 and TRBJ1-2, with D possibly TRBD1 on 5 matching bases. V dropped 3 bases and J dropped 8 bases, with 10 bases sitting between them. The CDR3 loop spans 12 amino acids. Germline-derived CDR1 and CDR2 are LNHDA and SQIVND (reference sequence). The CDR3 region is CASSIWGEGYTF. As DNA, the CDR3 is TGTGCCAGTAGTATTTGGGGCGAAGGCTACACCTTC.

CDR3: CASSPRGGLGNTIYF. The CDR3 DNA sequence: TGTGCCAGCAGTCCTCGGGGAGGGCTTGGAAACACCATATATTTT. This chain joins TRBV28 and TRBJ1-3; no clear D gene. V was cut by 5 bases and J by 3 bases, with 14 bases left in between. The CDR3 length is 15 residues. Per germline, CDR1 MDHEN and CDR2 SYDVKM.

In the case of this clone: With a much larger clone just one base away, this may be a read error. The chain joins TRBV11-2 to TRBJ2-2; D not resolved. Germline V gene data show CDR1 as SGHAT and CDR2 as FQNNGV. Between the trimmed V and J ends, which lost 1 base and 2 bases, there was a span of 5 bases. CDR3 length: 14 amino acids. Here the CDR3 reads CASSLGLNTGELFF. DNA of the CDR3: TGTGCCAGCAGCTTAGGACTTAACACCGGGGAGCTGTTTTTT.

The J gene is TRBJ2-4, the V gene TRBV6-2 or TRBV6-3; 12 nucleotides align to TRBD2. The V and J ends lost 6 bases and 6 bases, in that order; junction bases with no gene match: 9. The CDR3 covers 16 residues. The germline V gene has CDR1 MNHEY and CDR2 SVGEGT. The CDR3 DNA follows: TGTGCCAGCAGCTCCAGACTAGCGGGGGCGGTAAACATTCAGTACTTC. Protein: CASSSRLAGAVNIQYF.

The rearrangement links TRBV30 to TRBJ2-3; possible D gene TRBD2, 6 bases. The CDR3 is 14 amino acids. V dropped 5 bases and J dropped 2 bases, with 14 bases sitting between them. Germline CDR1 reads GTSNPN; CDR2 reads SVGIG (reference sequence). Here the CDR3 reads CAWLGGPYTDTQYF. CDR3 DNA sequence: TGTGCCTGGCTGGGGGGTCCGTACACAGATACGCAGTATTTT.

The chain joins TRBV7-4 to TRBJ2-7, with 7 positions matching TRBD1. CDR1 and CDR2 (germline): SGHVT, SQSDAQ. V lost 0 bases, J lost 11 bases, and 4 bases stayed unmatched. CDR3 length equals 12 residues. The CDR3 protein is CASSLAGQGEYF. Here the CDR3 DNA reads TGTGCCAGCAGCTTAGCGGGGCAGGGGGAGTACTTC. The whole variable domain, filled in from reference TRBV7-4 and TRBJ2-7, reads GAGVSQSPRYKVAKRGRDVALRCDSISGHVTLYWYRQTLGQGSEVLTYSQSDAQRDKSGRPSGRFSAERPERSVSTLKIQRTEQGDSAVYLCASSLAGQGEYFGPGTRLTVT.

V and J are TRBV4-2 and TRBJ2-1; D ambiguous. V gave up 2 bases and J gave up 4 bases, with 9 bases separating them. Germline V gives CDR1 LGHNA, CDR2 YNFKEQ. CDR3 length: 14 amino acids. CDR3 in DNA: TGTGCCAGCAGCCAACGACGGGTGTACAATGAGCAGTTCTTC. Amino acids: CASSQRRVYNEQFF.

CDR3 nucleotides: TGTGCCAGTACTCCGGGACTAGCGGGGGAAAATACGCAGTATTTT. Protein product: CASTPGLAGENTQYF. This sequence joins TRBV19 and TRBJ2-3; TRBD2 matches 14 bases. The CDR3 contains 15 residues. Germline V gene data show CDR1 as LNHDA and CDR2 as SQIVND (reference sequence). Germline trimming cut 7 bases from V and 7 bases from J; bases unmatched to any gene: 7.

The CDR3 loop reads CASSTYGRADDEQFF. For the CDR3, the DNA is TGTGCCAGTAGTACATATGGGAGGGCCGACGATGAGCAGTTCTTC. The genes are TRBV19 and TRBJ2-1; 7 positions agree with TRBD2. The V gene's germline CDR1 is LNHDA and CDR2 SQIVND (reference sequence). The CDR3 spans 15 residues. V lost 4 bases, J lost 8 bases, and 11 bases stayed unmatched.

The J gene is TRBJ2-7, the V gene TRBV3-1 (or the pseudogene TRBV3-2), with 7 bases identical to TRBD1. The germline V gene has CDR1 LGHDT and CDR2 YNNKEL (reference sequence). The junction had 7 bases not matched to a gene; V was cut back by 5 bases and J by 0 bases. The CDR3 spans 15 residues. The CDR3 region is CASSGRQGLSYEQYF. CDR3 coding DNA: TGTGCCAGCAGCGGTAGACAGGGCCTCTCCTACGAGCAGTACTTC.

V gene TRBV12-3 or TRBV12-4 combines with J gene TRBJ1-1, with D possibly matching TRBD1 (6 bases). This CDR3 region has 13 residues. The V end was cut by 7 bases, the J end by 5 bases, with 14 bases between. The CDR3 DNA follows: TGTGCCAGCACCACGGGGGGCAGGACTGAAGCTTTCTTT. The encoded protein is CASTTGGRTEAFF.

The gene calls are TRBV29-1 and TRBJ2-5; D is unclear. Germline CDR1 is SQVTM and CDR2 is ANQGSEA. The CDR3 has 12 residues. Trimming removed 2 bases at V and 5 bases at J, with 9 bases between. CDR3 sequence (DNA): TGCAGCGTTGAACACAGATTTGAGACCCAGTACTTC. Translating gives CSVEHRFETQYF. Full variable domain (missing parts from reference TRBV29-1 and TRBJ2-5): SAVISQKPSRDICQRGTSLTIQCQVDSQVTMMFWYRQQPGQSLTLIATANQGSEATYESGFVIDKFPISRPNLTFSTLTVSNMSPEDSSIYLCSVEHRFETQYFGPGTRLLVL.

This sequence joins TRBV11-3 and TRBJ2-3, with 11 bases fitting TRBD2. The germline V gene encodes CDR1 SGHNT and CDR2 YENEEA. Losses at the gene ends were 3 bases for V and 5 bases for J; bases not matched to a gene: 10. CDR3 length: 17 residues. The CDR3 DNA follows: TGTGCCAGCAGCTTCCAGCTAGCGGGGGGCCGTGAAGATACGCAGTATTTT. It translates to CASSFQLAGGREDTQYF.

The rearrangement uses TRBV12-5 and TRBJ1-1, with TRBD1 as a possible D gene (6 bases). V lost 4 bases to trimming and J lost 2 bases, with 11 bases between them. Germline loops: CDR1 LGHNT, CDR2 FRNRAP. There are 14 residues in the CDR3. The CDR3 DNA reads as TGTGCTAGTGGTTGGACGGACAGAAACACTGAAGCTTTCTTT. It codes for CASGWTDRNTEAFF.

The V gene is TRBV30, the J gene TRBJ1-3; 7 positions match TRBD1. Trimming took 2 bases from V and 2 from J; bases not matched to a gene: 6. The CDR3 extends over 15 amino acids. CDR1 and CDR2 (germline): GTSNPN, SVGIG (reference sequence). CDR3: CAWSRTGVAGNTIYF. CDR3 nucleotides: TGTGCCTGGAGTCGAACAGGGGTCGCTGGAAACACCATATATTTT.

The rearrangement joins TRBV28 to TRBJ2-7, with TRBD2 matching 8 bases. This CDR3 contains 16 residues. After removal of 3 bases from V and 2 bases from J, the junction contained 9 bases not matched to a gene. In germline, CDR1 is MDHEN, CDR2 SYDVKM. CDR3 sequence reads: CASSLDLAGSTYEQYF. The CDR3 coding sequence is TGTGCCAGCAGTTTGGATCTAGCGGGCTCAACCTACGAGCAGTACTTC.

The V call is TRBV7-9, the J call TRBJ1-2, with 9 bases aligning to TRBD1. This CDR3 region has 13 residues. CDR1 and CDR2 (germline): SEHNR, FQNEAQ (reference sequence). After removal of 5 bases from V and 5 bases from J, the junction contained 3 bases not matched to a gene. The CDR3 region is CASSVGQGYGYTF. The CDR3 DNA follows: TGTGCCAGCAGCGTGGGACAGGGATATGGCTACACCTTC.

This clone was recorded once. The CDR3 DNA is TGCGCCAGCAGCGTCACAGGGATGACCAATGAAAAACTGTTTTTT. Amino acids: CASSVTGMTNEKLFF. The chain links TRBV5-1 to TRBJ1-4; D perhaps matches TRBD1 (6 bases). The V gene's germline CDR1 is SGHRS and CDR2 YFSETQ. Trimming removed 4 bases from V and 5 bases from J, with 15 bases in between. This CDR3 contains 15 residues.

Only one count was recorded for this clone. The rearrangement joins TRBV10-3 to TRBJ2-7; D possibly corresponds to TRBD2 (7 bases). The V end lost 10 bases, the J end lost 5 bases, and 24 bases lay between the germline ends. The germline V gene encodes CDR1 ENHRY and CDR2 SYGVKD. CDR3 size: 15 residues. CDR3 bases: TGTGCCACCAAGGGAGTTGGGGGAGGGGGAGACGAGCAGTACTTC. Translating gives CATKGVGGGGDEQYF.

This clone is a singleton in its sample. The rearrangement joins TRBV4-3 to TRBJ2-7; 10 bases fit TRBD2. The V gene end was trimmed by 1 base and the J gene end by 5 bases; junction bases not matched to a gene: 2. Germline V gives CDR1 LGHNA, CDR2 YSLEER. The CDR3 loop spans 14 amino acids. The DNA for the CDR3 is TGCGCCAGCAGCCAAGGCCTAGCGGGAGACGAGCAGTACTTC. Its protein product is CASSQGLAGDEQYF.

This chain uses TRBV6-2 or TRBV6-3 with TRBJ1-1, with D perhaps TRBD1 (6 bases). The CDR3 length is 12 residues. Between the trimmed V and J ends, which lost 5 bases and 5 bases, there was a span of 9 bases. The germline V gene encodes CDR1 MNHEY and CDR2 SVGEGT. The CDR3 nucleotides read TGTGCCAGCAGTGGGACAATAACTGAAGCTTTCTTT. This encodes CASSGTITEAFF.

This rearrangement joins TRBV24-1 to TRBJ1-1, with 7 bases identical to TRBD1. CDR1 is KGHDR and CDR2 is SFDVKD in the germline V gene. The CDR3 covers 15 residues. J gave up 5 bases and V 4 bases, and 9 bases lay outside the gene matches. The CDR3 here is CATSEPSDRVTEAFF. CDR3 DNA sequence: TGTGCCACCAGTGAGCCGAGCGACAGGGTGACTGAAGCTTTCTTT.

The J gene is TRBJ2-2, the V gene TRBV28; perhaps TRBD1 as D (6 bases). V lost 7 bases, J lost 4 bases, and 10 bases lay in between. The length of the CDR3 is 13 residues. Germline V CDR1 and CDR2: MDHEN, SYDVKM. This chain's CDR3 is CASIRGSTGELFF. In DNA, the CDR3 is TGTGCCAGCATCAGGGGCTCCACCGGGGAGCTGTTTTTT.

This chain connects TRBV29-1 to TRBJ1-1; 7 positions match TRBD1. The germline gives CDR1 SQVTM, CDR2 ANQGSEA. This CDR3 has 14 amino acids. V lost 7 bases to trimming and J lost 0 bases; unmatched junction nucleotides: 8. CDR3 in DNA: TGCAGCGCCCGGAACAGGGGCTTGAACACTGAAGCTTTCTTT. Its translation is CSARNRGLNTEAFF. Combining the CDR3 with reference TRBV29-1 and TRBJ1-1 gives the whole variable domain SAVISQKPSRDICQRGTSLTIQCQVDSQVTMMFWYRQQPGQSLTLIATANQGSEATYESGFVIDKFPISRPNLTFSTLTVSNMSPEDSSIYLCSARNRGLNTEAFFGQGTRLTVV.

The V gene is TRBV5-1, the J gene TRBJ1-1; possible D gene TRBD1, 5 bases. The CDR3 has 17 amino acids. CDR1 and CDR2 from the germline V gene are SGHRS and YFSETQ. V lost 0 bases to trimming and J lost 4 bases, with 19 bases between them. The CDR3 DNA is TGCGCCAGCAGCTTGGGAATGGTCTCACGGAGGGGCACTGAAGCTTTCTTT. This encodes CASSLGMVSRRGTEAFF.